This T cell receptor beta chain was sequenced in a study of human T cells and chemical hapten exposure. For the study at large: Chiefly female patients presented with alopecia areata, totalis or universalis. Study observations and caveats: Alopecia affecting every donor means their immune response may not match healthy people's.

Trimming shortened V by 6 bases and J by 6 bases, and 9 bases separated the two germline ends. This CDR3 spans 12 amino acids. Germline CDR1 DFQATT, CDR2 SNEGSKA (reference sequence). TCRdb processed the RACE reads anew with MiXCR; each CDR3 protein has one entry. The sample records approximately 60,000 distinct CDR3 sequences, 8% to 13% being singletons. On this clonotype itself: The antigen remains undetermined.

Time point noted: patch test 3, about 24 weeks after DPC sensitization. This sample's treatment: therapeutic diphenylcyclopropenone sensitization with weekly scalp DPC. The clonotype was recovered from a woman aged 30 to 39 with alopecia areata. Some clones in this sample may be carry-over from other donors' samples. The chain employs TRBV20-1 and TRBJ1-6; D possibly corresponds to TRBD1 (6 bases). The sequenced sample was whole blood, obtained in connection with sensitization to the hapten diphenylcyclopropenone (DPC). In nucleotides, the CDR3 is TGCAGTGCCCAGGACAGTAATTCACCCCTCCACTTT. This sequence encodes CSAQDSNSPLHF.